This T cell receptor (beta chain) was documented in a study of blood T cells in healthy people across ages. Primed by a sample-barcoded 5' primer and a J-beta primer mix, a second PCR proceeded for about 6 to 12 cycles. Every cDNA molecule bore a tag from a template-switch adaptor containing 12 random nucleotides. TCRdb re-called the 5' RACE reads with MiXCR, one entry per CDR3 protein. The sample carries some 900,000 distinct CDR3 sequences, around 48% recorded once. This CDR3 has 15 residues. Germline V lookup: CDR1 MNHEY, CDR2 SMNVEV (reference sequence). The V gene lost 4 bases and the J gene lost 3 bases, with 14 bases spanning the gap.

The rearrangement uses TRBV27 and TRBJ2-3, with D perhaps TRBD1 or TRBD2 (5 bases each). This receptor was taken from a young man in good health. The source material was blood. Written as DNA, the CDR3 is TGTGCCAGCAGTTACTCCAGGGAGATTACAGATACGCAGTATTTT. Translated: CASSYSREITDTQYF.